This T cell receptor (beta chain) appears in the sequencing data of a study of CD8 T cells in Susac syndrome. Study conclusions and caveats: The study recognized that its TCR sequencing and HLA analysis covered a relatively small number of individuals.

The germline V gene encodes CDR1 MNHNS and CDR2 SASEGT. The CDR3 has 15 amino acids. Trimming shortened V by 0 bases and J by 0 bases, and 6 bases separated the two germline ends. CD8+ and CD4+ T cells from blood underwent TCR beta sequencing. Negative isolation was used for CD8+ and CD4+ T cells, and FACS enrichment was applied to TEMRA cells. The RNA, roughly 0.5 to 1 ug, was put through reverse transcription using random hexamers. An immunoSEQ multiplex PCR generated amplified TCR beta CDR3 products spanning 54 Vbeta and 13 Jbeta. Each CDR3 protein gets one entry after TCRdb re-called the immunoSEQ multiplex PCR reads with MiXCR. The sample consists of more than 75,000 distinct CDR3 sequences, around 94% of them appearing once. In regard to this clonotype: The antigen remains unidentified.

This chain connects TRBV6-1 to TRBJ1-3; D gene uncertain. The sequenced material came from CD8+ T cells from PBMCs. The TCR comes from a human donor in good health. CDR3 DNA: TGTGCCAGCAGTGAAGCGCCGAGCTCTGGAAACACCATATATTTT. Protein: CASSEAPSSGNTIYF.